The 10 T cell receptor beta chains reported below all come from one sample, sequenced in a study of blood T cell repertoires in COVID-19. TCRdb keeps only in-frame clones here, not all; method: immunoSEQ multiplex PCR. The table lists approximately 200,000 clones, about 80% of them singletons. The specimen sequenced was peripheral blood. These receptors were collected from a woman in her sixties or seventies with acute or convalescent COVID-19.

The genes are TRBV4-3 and TRBJ2-5; the match to TRBD2 covers 9 bases. The V and J ends lost 0 bases and 5 bases, in that order; junction bases with no gene match: 7. The germline gives CDR1 LGHNA, CDR2 YSLEER. This CDR3 contains 16 residues. CDR3: CASSQEGSGGRETQYF. CDR3 sequence (DNA): TGCGCCAGCAGCCAAGAGGGTAGCGGGGGCCGGGAGACCCAGTACTTC.

The chain recombines TRBV6-2 or TRBV6-3 with TRBJ2-7; no reliable D call. Trimming removed 3 bases at V and 7 bases at J, with 10 bases between. CDR1 MNHEY and CDR2 SVGEGT come from the germline V gene. The CDR3 sequence is 12 residues long. This CDR3 reads CASSYSTEEQYF. CDR3 bases: TGTGCCAGCAGTTATTCGACGGAGGAGCAGTACTTC.

This clone was counted between two and nine times. The V call is TRBV7-8, the J call TRBJ1-2; TRBD1 is a possible D gene (6 bases). The CDR3 loop spans 13 amino acids. Trimming took off 5 bases at V and 3 bases at J, with 10 bases between the two ends. CDR1 and CDR2 (germline): SGHVS, FQNEAQ. The CDR3 region has the DNA TGTGCCAGCAGCCCTCAGGGGTACTATGGCTACACCTTC. It translates to CASSPQGYYGYTF.

V is TRBV13 and J is TRBJ2-1; D possibly corresponds to TRBD1 (6 bases). The CDR3 has 12 residues. Germline values: CDR1 PRHDT, CDR2 FYEKMQ (reference sequence). Trimming left V 1 base short and J 8 bases short, with 6 bases between. Written as DNA, the CDR3 is TGTGCCAGCAGCTTAGCAGGGGATGAGCAGTTCTTC. Encoded protein: CASSLAGDEQFF.

This clone is a singleton in its sample. V usage is TRBV27 and J usage is TRBJ2-2, with D possibly TRBD1 on 6 matching bases. The CDR3 runs 17 residues. Germline V gives CDR1 MNHEY, CDR2 SMNVEV (reference sequence). V dropped 6 bases and J dropped 3 bases, with 20 bases sitting between them. CDR3 sequence (DNA): TGTGCCAGCAGCAACGATCCGGGACAAGCAGACACCGGGGAGCTGTTTTTT. Translating gives CASSNDPGQADTGELFF.

This chain connects TRBV7-2 to TRBJ2-5, with D maybe TRBD2 (7 bases). Germline V gives CDR1 SGHTA, CDR2 FQGNSA. This CDR3 has 16 residues. Trimming left V 5 bases short and J 10 bases short, with 26 bases between. The CDR3 loop reads CASSPGVRGARSVQYF. The CDR3 DNA sequence: TGTGCCAGCAGCCCTGGGGTTCGGGGGGCACGTTCGGTCCAGTACTTC.

The chain couples TRBV2 to TRBJ2-7, with 9 positions matching TRBD2. Germline V gene lookup returns CDR1 SNHLY and CDR2 FYNNEI. J was trimmed by 5 bases and V by 0 bases; bases with no gene match: 5. The CDR3 extends over 15 amino acids. The CDR3 sequence is CASSEAGLASNEQYF. In DNA form, the CDR3 reads TGTGCCAGCAGTGAAGCGGGACTAGCTTCCAACGAGCAGTACTTC.

The V call is TRBV28, the J call TRBJ1-5; no clear D gene. The CDR3 covers 15 residues. With 3 bases removed from V and 4 bases from J, the gap between germline ends came to 13 bases. The germline V gene has CDR1 MDHEN and CDR2 SYDVKM. The CDR3 coding sequence is TGTGCCAGCAGTTTGTCGGGATTAGGGAATCAGCCCCAGCATTTT. It encodes CASSLSGLGNQPQHF.

J is TRBJ1-4 and V is TRBV14, with D possibly matching TRBD1 (6 bases). Germline V CDR1 and CDR2: SGHDN, FVKESK. V lost 4 bases and J lost 3, with 18 bases in between. The CDR3 totals 17 residues. DNA of the CDR3: TGTGCCAGCAGCCCCGTGGGAGGGGGTACCTCTAATGAAAAACTGTTTTTT. It translates to CASSPVGGGTSNEKLFF.

The gene calls are TRBV5-1 and TRBJ2-4; D ambiguous. Germline loops: CDR1 SGHRS, CDR2 YFSETQ. This CDR3 region has 15 residues. With 0 bases removed from V and 6 bases from J, the gap between germline ends came to 13 bases. CDR3 sequence: CASSLAVQPGNIQYF. DNA for the CDR3: TGCGCCAGCAGCTTGGCCGTTCAACCAGGAAACATTCAGTACTTC.